The text below deals with one T cell receptor (beta chain). What it recognizes is unknown. This record comes from a study of lymphopenia after photon versus proton radiotherapy. The study's findings and limits: Post-nadir TCR diversity decline inversely tracked overall survival among those who died. Only patients who died were analyzed for survival; proton advantage is unproven. Proton therapy kept repertoires fairly stable, unlike photons, which gained effector/memory cells. Post-nadir diversity loss with photons came from oligoclonal expansion, particularly CD8+ Temra cells.

Some clones are missing from TCRdb's copy, which holds only in-frame ones; the method was immunoSEQ multiplex PCR. The sample records 20,000 to 30,000 clones, over 80% being singletons. The CDR3 runs to 15 residues. V lost 0 bases and J 4 bases, leaving 11 bases between the germline ends. Germline assignment: CDR1 SEHNR and CDR2 FQNEAQ (reference sequence). Material: peripheral blood, obtained from a patient treated with proton-based radiotherapy. The origin of this receptor is a woman aged 70-85 years with pancreatic cancer. V and J are TRBV7-9 and TRBJ2-3, with no clear D. In DNA, the CDR3 is TGTGCCAGCAGCTTAGCATCCAGCCCTTCAGATACGCAGTATTTT. Its translation is CASSLASSPSDTQYF.